This T cell receptor (beta chain) emerged from a study of beta chain features in type 1 diabetes listed by TCRdb under 2018. With regard to the full study: Mean age, gender distribution, total cell number and subset yield were not different between patients and healthy donors. The study compared TCRB repertoires of sorted circulating CD4+ T cell subsets between recently diagnosed type 1 diabetes patients and matched healthy donors. Naive and central memory subsets were obtained from all 28 donors, but regulatory and stem cell-like memory subsets were isolated from only 8 patients and 8 healthy donors. Across all samples, about 110 million sorted cells were examined, and cell number per subset correlated strongly with RNA yield. What the study reported, not specific to this receptor: Sequencing cDNA rather than genomic DNA could over-represent highly expressing activated cells, although activation and CD3 levels did not differ between groups. Because the HLA sub-analyses included only small numbers of individuals, any influence of HLA type on TCRB rearrangement was left unresolved. At VDJ recombination sites, patients with type 1 diabetes made fewer insertions and deleted more nucleotides, a pattern implying thymic rearrangement abnormalities. Naive, central memory and regulatory TCRB repertoires appeared to be more alike among patients than among healthy donors. PCR might favor shorter templates, but patient and control samples were amplified and corrected together, so any skew would affect both groups equally. In all four CD4+ subsets, TCRB CDR3 length was moderately but significantly shorter in type 1 diabetes patients.

Each donor gave one peripheral blood draw, about 110 mL on average, collected into heparinised tubes. Naive, central memory, regulatory and stem cell-like memory CD4+ T cells were sorted on a BD FACSAria II using a panel including CD45RO, CCR7, CD25, CD127, CD95 and CD27. All sorted populations exceeded 98% purity. PBMCs were separated immediately by Lymphoprep density gradient centrifugation and were stained directly, without being cultured. So that batch effects would be minimized, each experiment stained and sorted samples in pairs, pairing one healthy donor with one patient. From a lookup of the germline V gene, CDR1 and CDR2 are SNHLY and FYNNEI. Trimming costs V 4 bases and J 8 bases, and their ends lie 11 bases apart. Reading from cysteine to phenylalanine, the CDR3 counts 12 amino acids. CDR3 DNA only is kept here, 36 bases in frame from base 1. This clone was seen only a few times. Its binding antigen is unknown. No quality values exist for individual bases; no much larger clone is one base distant.

The entire isolated RNA was reverse transcribed using the High Capacity cDNA Reverse Transcription Kit, and thus expressed TCRB transcripts were sequenced. Deep immunoSEQ sequencing was applied to naive, central memory and regulatory T cell samples, giving an average of approximately 3.8 million total reads per sample. Sorted cells were lysed in RLT buffer, and RNA was extracted using DNase-treated RNeasy Micro or Mini kits according to cell number. To prevent cross-contamination, every cell subset was processed on its own, while patient and healthy donor samples were processed together. Using the immunoSEQ multiplex PCR, TCRB sequences were amplified from cDNA into 87-bp fragments spanning the CDR3 region. Sequencing of the amplicons was done on the Illumina HiSeq platform. The authors processed their data as follows. PCR bias was corrected computationally using synthetic template baselines, and reads within Hamming distance 2 were collapsed, with unmergeable singletons discarded. Reads were aligned to IMGT to assign V, D and J genes, CDR3 length, and insertions or deletions at six rearrangement sites. Within each subset, clonotype counts were normalized to sorted cell number, after which true diversity and Gini coefficients were computed with the tcR R package. Repertoire sharing was quantified using the overlap coefficient calculated on TCRB nucleotide sequences. This is the immuneACCESS table as TCRdb keeps it, with only in-frame sequences that have V and J called. A part of the clones is gone; compared with another copy, unresolved V genes explain less than half, and the rest is unexplained. Clone size and V and J calls were adopted from that table, with D and trimming inferred from the DNA. The sample has over 150,000 clones on record, about 8.3% of them singletons. The ten top clones hold 0.45% to 0.55% of the sample.

Sequencing was carried out using central memory CD4+ T cells from blood. This TCR derives from a woman between 18 and 29 years old with type 1 diabetes. This chain is built from TRBV2 and TRBJ1-2; too little of a D gene remains to name it. The CDR3 region has the sequence CASSAGFSGYTF. The DNA sequence is given as TGTGCCAGCAGTGCCGGGTTTAGCGGCTACACCTTC.